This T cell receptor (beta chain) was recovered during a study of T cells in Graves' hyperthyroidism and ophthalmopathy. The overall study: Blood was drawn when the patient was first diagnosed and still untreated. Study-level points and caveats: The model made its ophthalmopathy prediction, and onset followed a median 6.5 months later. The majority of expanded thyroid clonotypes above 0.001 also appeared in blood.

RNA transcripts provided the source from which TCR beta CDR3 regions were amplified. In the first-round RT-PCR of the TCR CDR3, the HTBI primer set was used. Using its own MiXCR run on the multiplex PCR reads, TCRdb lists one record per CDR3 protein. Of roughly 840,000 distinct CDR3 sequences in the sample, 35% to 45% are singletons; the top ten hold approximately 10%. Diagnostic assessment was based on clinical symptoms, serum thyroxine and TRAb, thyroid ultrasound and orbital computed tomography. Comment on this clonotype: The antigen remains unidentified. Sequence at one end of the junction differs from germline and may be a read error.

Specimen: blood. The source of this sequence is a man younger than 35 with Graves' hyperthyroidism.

CDR3 coding DNA: TGTGCCAGCAGCTTGGGACAGGGAGATCACCCCCAGCATTTT. It codes for CASSLGQGDHPQHF. V is TRBV5-5 and J is TRBJ1-5; the match to TRBD1 covers 7 bases. Germline assignment: CDR1 SGHKS and CDR2 YYEKEE (reference sequence). The CDR3 extends over 14 amino acids. Filled out from reference TRBV5-5 and TRBJ1-5, the complete variable domain reads DAGVTQSPTHLIKTRGQQVTLRCSPISGHKSVSWYQQVLGQGPQFIFQYYEKEERGRGNFPDRFSARQFPNYSSELNVNALLLGDSALYLCASSLGQGDHPQHFGDGTRLSIL.